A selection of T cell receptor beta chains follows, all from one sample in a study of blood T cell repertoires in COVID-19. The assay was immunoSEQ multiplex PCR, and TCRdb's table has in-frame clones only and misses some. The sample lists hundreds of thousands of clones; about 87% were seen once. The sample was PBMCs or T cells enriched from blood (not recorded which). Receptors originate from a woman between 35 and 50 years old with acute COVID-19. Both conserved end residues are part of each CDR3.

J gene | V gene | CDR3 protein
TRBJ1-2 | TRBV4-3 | CASSQGTGESYGYTF
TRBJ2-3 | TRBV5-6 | CASNYPGLAGAFTTDTQYF
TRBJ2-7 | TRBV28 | CASSFAGRASYEQYF
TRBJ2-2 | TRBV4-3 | CASSQAPEEPGELFF
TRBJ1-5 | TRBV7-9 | CASSRDRFSNQPQHF
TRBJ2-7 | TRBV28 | CASSLFTWRKNREGSYEQYF
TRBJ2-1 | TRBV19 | CASSPPYNEQFF
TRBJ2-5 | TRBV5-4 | CASSYDREQETQYF
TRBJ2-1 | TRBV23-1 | CASSQPHYSYNEQFF
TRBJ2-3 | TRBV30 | CAWDYTAGPTDTQYF
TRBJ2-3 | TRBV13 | CASSSRTSWADTQYF
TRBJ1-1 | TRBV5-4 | CASSLETGTEAFF
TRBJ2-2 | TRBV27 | CASKGQPRTGELFF
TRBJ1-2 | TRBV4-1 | CASSQIPRANYGYTF
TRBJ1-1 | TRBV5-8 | CASSSQVNTEAFF
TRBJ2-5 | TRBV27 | CASSSRRQGMETQYF
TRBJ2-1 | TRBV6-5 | CASSLLAGGRYNEQFF
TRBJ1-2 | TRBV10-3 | CAISDNRVSYGYTF
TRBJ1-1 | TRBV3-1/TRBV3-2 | CASSQDRPRGQAEAFF
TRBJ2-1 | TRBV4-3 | CASSPRTQLAGVNEQFF
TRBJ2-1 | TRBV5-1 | CASSRGLAGVIDEQFF
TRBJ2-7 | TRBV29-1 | CSAYLVSYEQYF
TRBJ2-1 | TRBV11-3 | CASSLDSGSEQFF
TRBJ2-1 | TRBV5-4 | CASSSGTSGIYEQFF
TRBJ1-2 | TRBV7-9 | CASSLRQGRSGYTF
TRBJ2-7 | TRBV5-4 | CASSYGTDYEQYF
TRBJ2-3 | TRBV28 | CASRLAGARPDTQYF
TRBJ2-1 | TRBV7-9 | CASTLAGEPYNEQFF
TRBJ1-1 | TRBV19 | CASSDRDRNTEAFF
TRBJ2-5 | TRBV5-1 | CASTLTSGPKETQYF
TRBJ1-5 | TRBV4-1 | CASSLRDRGFNQPQHF
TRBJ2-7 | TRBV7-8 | CASSTPGQYYEQYF
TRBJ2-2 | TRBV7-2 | CASSRAPGELFF
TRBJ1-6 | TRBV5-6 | CASSQGTAGPLHF
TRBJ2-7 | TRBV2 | CASRAGTGGSEQYF
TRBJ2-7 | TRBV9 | CASSVGVTPGEQYF
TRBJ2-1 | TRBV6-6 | CASSRPIGTSGNNEQFF
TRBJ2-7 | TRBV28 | CASSLQPGQGSYEQYF
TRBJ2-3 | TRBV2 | CASSTEAGGRTDTQYF
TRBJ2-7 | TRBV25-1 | CASSEEIYEQYF